This T cell receptor (beta chain) was documented in a study of blood T cell repertoires in COVID-19. J lost 5 bases, V lost 0 bases, and 8 bases had no gene match. The germline V gene has CDR1 LGHNA and CDR2 YSLEER. The CDR3 contains 16 residues. Authors' data handling: Scientists estimated how many nucleated cells there were by amplifying reference gene primers. Sequencing used immunoSEQ multiplex PCR; TCRdb keeps in-frame clones, though not all of them. V, J and clone size were drawn from that table, and D and trimming were deduced from the DNA. The sample holds tens of thousands of clones, approximately 90% seen once.

The TCR sequence derives from a human donor in a cohort sampled during active COVID-19. The sample taken for sequencing was peripheral blood. The V call is TRBV4-3, the J call TRBJ2-5; 8 bases map to TRBD1. The CDR3 loop reads CASSQEPGQGRETQYF. Here the CDR3 DNA reads TGCGCCAGCAGCCAAGAACCAGGACAGGGTAGGGAGACCCAGTACTTC.